This T cell receptor beta chain appears in the sequencing data of a study of blood T cell repertoires in COVID-19. The V end lost 4 bases, the J end lost 2 bases, and 4 bases lay between the germline ends. There are 12 residues in the CDR3. Germline assignment: CDR1 LGHNT and CDR2 FRNRAP. Original analysis: Using reference gene primer amplification, nucleated cell counts were estimated. Only in-frame clones appear in the TCRdb table, and some are missing; sequencing was by immunoSEQ multiplex PCR. From that table come the V and J calls and clone size; the DNA was used to work out D and trimming. The data contain fewer than 100,000 clones, 84% of them singletons. This clone was picked up one time.

This TCR derives from a woman between 45 and 65 years old with acute or convalescent COVID-19. What was sequenced was peripheral blood. The chain couples TRBV12-5 to TRBJ2-3; D ambiguous. The CDR3 region has the DNA TGTGCTAGTGGTTCCAACACAGATACGCAGTATTTT. It yields the protein CASGSNTDTQYF.